Listed below are T cell receptor beta chains from one sample, sequenced in a study of T cell repertoires in breast cancer. TCRdb independently ran MiXCR on the emulsion pairing reads; one entry per CDR3 protein. The sample holds about 40,000 distinct CDR3 sequences, 35% to 50% seen once. Sequencing used CD8+ T cells. These receptors all come from a pool of human donors with breast cancer or a healthy control (not recorded which). CDR3s include the opening cysteine and the closing phenylalanine or tryptophan. The D gene is left open where the match is weak.

TRBV4-1,TRBJ2-1,TRBD2,CASGQGLAGDYNEQFF
TRBV12-3/TRBV12-4,TRBJ2-3,NA,CASTLLGTDTQYF
TRBV20-1,TRBJ2-7,TRBD2,CSASGGTSGSSHEQYF
TRBV9,TRBJ2-1,TRBD1,CASRPTGGYEQFF
TRBV27,TRBJ2-7,TRBD2,CASSPRLAGTYEQYF
TRBV7-2,TRBJ2-1,TRBD1,CASSADRGSYNKQFF
TRBV27,TRBJ2-5,NA,CASSPTRGLAYQETQYF
TRBV12-3/TRBV12-4,TRBJ2-3,TRBD1,CASTRTGADTQYF
TRBV6-5,TRBJ1-1,NA,CASSYSGHLSELVTEAFF
TRBV6-1,TRBJ1-2,TRBD1,CASNAPGQGDGYTF
TRBV20-1,TRBJ1-1,NA,CSARGGKVMNTEAFF
TRBV7-2,TRBJ2-3,TRBD2,CASIQILAPTDTQYF
TRBV7-2,TRBJ2-1,TRBD2,CASRSSSGSYNEQFF
TRBV29-1,TRBJ1-1,NA,CSVHLDSIRNTEAFF
TRBV28,TRBJ1-5,NA,CASSPYREGVGLSRYQPQHF
TRBV20-1,TRBJ2-2,NA,CSARQFSNTGELFF
TRBV6-2/TRBV6-3,TRBJ2-7,NA,CASSYSGSGAILYEQYF
TRBV10-3,TRBJ1-1,NA,CAIKFEGDTEAFF
TRBV4-1,TRBJ2-4,NA,CASSQDQGTKNIQYF
TRBV6-1,TRBJ1-2,NA,CASRVDLNYGYTF
TRBV25-1,TRBJ2-2,TRBD1,CASSPPGRGPGGELFF
TRBV7-3,TRBJ2-3,TRBD2,CASRSSGGTGTDTQYF
TRBV9,TRBJ1-1,NA,CAGSVGDRNTEAFF
TRBV20-1,TRBJ1-6,NA,CSAPRTPGPLHF
TRBV7-9,TRBJ2-7,NA,CASRERGDEQYF
TRBV20-1,TRBJ2-7,NA,CSAPGTRPFEQYF
TRBV20-1,TRBJ1-2,TRBD1,CSAPLNDRAGGYTF
TRBV6-1,TRBJ2-5,TRBD2,CASRRLALSSQETQYF
TRBV7-3,TRBJ2-3,TRBD2,CASSSRTSGSPADTQYF
TRBV11-2,TRBJ2-3,NA,CASSQADTQYF
TRBV7-9,TRBJ1-1,NA,CASSLRADTEAFF
TRBV6-5,TRBJ2-1,NA,CASSSSSASYNEQFF
TRBV6-1,TRBJ2-3,NA,CASTRLTGSDTQYF
TRBV5-1,TRBJ2-7,NA,CASRTTRGEQYF
TRBV2,TRBJ1-1,NA,CASNEMQNTEAFF
TRBV15,TRBJ1-4,TRBD1,CATSGGQGWEKLFF
TRBV20-1,TRBJ1-3,NA,CSADSGSTIYF
TRBV20-1,TRBJ2-3,NA,CSAGLDTQYF
TRBV6-1,TRBJ1-2,NA,CASKSFYGYTF
TRBV3-1,TRBJ2-1,NA,CASSPGWDEQFF
TRBV10-1,TRBJ1-6,NA,CASSDRGGSPLHF
TRBV27,TRBJ2-7,NA,CASSLGGYEQYF
TRBV7-8,TRBJ1-2,TRBD1,CASSQQGSGFDGYTF
TRBV14,TRBJ1-2,NA,CASSPWTETWGYTF
TRBV20-1,TRBJ2-1,TRBD2,CSASTPLLAGFYNEQFF